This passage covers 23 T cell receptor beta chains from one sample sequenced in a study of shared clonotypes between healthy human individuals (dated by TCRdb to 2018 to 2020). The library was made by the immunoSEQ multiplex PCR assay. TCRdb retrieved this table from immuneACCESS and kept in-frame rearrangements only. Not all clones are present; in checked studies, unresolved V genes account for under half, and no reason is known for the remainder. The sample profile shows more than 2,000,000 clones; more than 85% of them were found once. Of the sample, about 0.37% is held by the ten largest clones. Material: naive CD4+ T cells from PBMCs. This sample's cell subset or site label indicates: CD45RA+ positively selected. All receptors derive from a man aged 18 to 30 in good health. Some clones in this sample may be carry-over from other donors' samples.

DNA of the CDR3: TGTGCCAGCAGTGACTCGACTACCCCGGGACAGGGGGCAGGTGAAGCTTTCTTT. The encoded protein is CASSDSTTPGQGAGEAFF. The rearrangement joins TRBV6-4 to TRBJ1-1; 12 bases map to TRBD1. V lost 0 bases, J lost 7 bases, and 12 bases stayed unmatched. Per the germline V gene, CDR1 is MRHNA and CDR2 is SNTAGT. The CDR3 contains 18 residues.

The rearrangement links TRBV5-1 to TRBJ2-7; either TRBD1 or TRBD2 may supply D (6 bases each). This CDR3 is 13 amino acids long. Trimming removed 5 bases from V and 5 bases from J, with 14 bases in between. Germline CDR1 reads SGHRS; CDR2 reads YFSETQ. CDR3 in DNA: TGCGCCAGCAGTTCGGGGGACACCGACGAGCAGTACTTC. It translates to CASSSGDTDEQYF. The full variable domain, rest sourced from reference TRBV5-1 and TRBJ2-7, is KAGVTQTPRYLIKTRGQQVTLSCSPISGHRSVSWYQQTPGQGLQFLFEYFSETQRNKGNFPGRFSGRQFSNSRSEMNVSTLELGDSALYLCASSSGDTDEQYFGPGTRLTVT.

For the CDR3, the DNA is TGTGCCAGCAGCGCTAATAGCGGGAGGGCCCCGAATGAGCAGTTCTTC. Protein product: CASSANSGRAPNEQFF. The chain joins TRBV9 to TRBJ2-1, with 11 positions matching TRBD2. Losses at the gene ends were 3 bases for V and 7 bases for J; bases not matched to a gene: 9. Germline-derived CDR1 and CDR2 are SGDLS and YYNGEE. The CDR3 is made up of 16 amino acids. The full variable domain, with the rest looked up from reference TRBV9 and TRBJ2-1, is DSGVTQTPKHLITATGQRVTLRCSPRSGDLSVYWYQQSLDQGLQFLIQYYNGEERAKGNILERFSAQQFPDLHSELNLSSLELGDSALYFCASSANSGRAPNEQFFGPGTRLTVL.

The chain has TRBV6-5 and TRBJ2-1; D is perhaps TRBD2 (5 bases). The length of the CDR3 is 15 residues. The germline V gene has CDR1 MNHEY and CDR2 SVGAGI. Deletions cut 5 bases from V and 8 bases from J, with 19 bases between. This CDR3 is CASSVTGSARDEQFF. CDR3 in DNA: TGTGCCAGCAGTGTCACCGGGTCAGCGAGGGATGAGCAGTTCTTC.

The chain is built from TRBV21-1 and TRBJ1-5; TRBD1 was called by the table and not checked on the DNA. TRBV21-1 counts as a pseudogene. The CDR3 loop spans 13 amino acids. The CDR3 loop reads CASSHRVGQPQHF. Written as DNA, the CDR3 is TGTGCCAGCAGCCACAGGGTCGGGCAGCCCCAGCATTTT.

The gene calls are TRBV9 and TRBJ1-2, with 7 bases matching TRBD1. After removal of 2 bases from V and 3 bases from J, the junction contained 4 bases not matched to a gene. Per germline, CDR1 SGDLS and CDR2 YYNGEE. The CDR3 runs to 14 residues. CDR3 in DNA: TGTGCCAGCAGCGTCCCAGGGGGATACTATGGCTACACCTTC. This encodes CASSVPGGYYGYTF.

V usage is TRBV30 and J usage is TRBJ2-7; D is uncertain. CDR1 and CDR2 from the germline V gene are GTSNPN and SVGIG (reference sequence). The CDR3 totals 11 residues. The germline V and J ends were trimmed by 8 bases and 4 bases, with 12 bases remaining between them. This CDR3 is CAHGVSYEQYF. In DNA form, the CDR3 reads TGTGCCCATGGAGTGAGTTACGAGCAGTACTTC.

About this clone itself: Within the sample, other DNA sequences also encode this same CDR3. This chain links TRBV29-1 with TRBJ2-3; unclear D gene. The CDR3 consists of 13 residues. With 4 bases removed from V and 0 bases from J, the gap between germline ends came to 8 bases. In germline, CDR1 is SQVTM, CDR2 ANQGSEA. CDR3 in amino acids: CSVALASTDTQYF. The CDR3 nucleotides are TGCAGCGTTGCGCTGGCTAGCACAGATACGCAGTATTTT.

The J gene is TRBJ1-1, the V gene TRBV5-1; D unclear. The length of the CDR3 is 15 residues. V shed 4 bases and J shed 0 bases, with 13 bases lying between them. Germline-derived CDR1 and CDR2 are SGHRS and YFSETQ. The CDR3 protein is CASSPGRALNTEAFF. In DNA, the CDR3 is TGCGCCAGCAGCCCAGGACGGGCGTTGAACACTGAAGCTTTCTTT.

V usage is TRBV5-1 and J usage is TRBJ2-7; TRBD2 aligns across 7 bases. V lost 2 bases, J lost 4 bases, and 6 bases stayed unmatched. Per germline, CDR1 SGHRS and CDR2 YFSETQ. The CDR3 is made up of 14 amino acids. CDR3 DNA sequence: TGCGCCAGCAGCTTCGGCGGGAGTCGGTACGAGCAGTACTTC. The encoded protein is CASSFGGSRYEQYF.

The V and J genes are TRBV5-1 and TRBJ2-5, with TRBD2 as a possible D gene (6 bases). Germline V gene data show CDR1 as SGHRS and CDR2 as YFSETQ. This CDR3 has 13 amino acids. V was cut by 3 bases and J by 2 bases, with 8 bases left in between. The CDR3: CASSWGLQETQYF. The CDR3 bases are TGCGCCAGCAGCTGGGGACTTCAAGAGACCCAGTACTTC.

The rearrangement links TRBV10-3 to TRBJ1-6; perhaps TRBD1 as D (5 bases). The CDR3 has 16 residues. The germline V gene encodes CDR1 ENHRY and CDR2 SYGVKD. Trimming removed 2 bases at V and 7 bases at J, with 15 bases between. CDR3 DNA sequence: TGTGCCATCAGTGAGGGGGGTGCAGGGAGCAATTCACCCCTCCACTTT. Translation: CAISEGGAGSNSPLHF.

CDR3 DNA sequence: TGTGCCATCAGTGAGAGGGGGGGTCTAGCGGGAGGAAATGAGCAGTTCTTC. Translating gives CAISERGGLAGGNEQFF. The chain links TRBV10-3 to TRBJ2-1, with TRBD2 matching 11 bases. From germline, CDR1 is ENHRY and CDR2 SYGVKD. CDR3 size: 17 residues. V dropped 2 bases and J dropped 7; count of bases not matched to a gene: 10.

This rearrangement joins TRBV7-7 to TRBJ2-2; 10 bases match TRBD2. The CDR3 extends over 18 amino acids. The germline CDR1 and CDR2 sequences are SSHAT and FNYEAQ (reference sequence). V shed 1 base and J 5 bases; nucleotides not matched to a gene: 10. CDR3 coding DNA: TGTGCCAGCAGCTTAGTTGGTCTAGCGGGAGTTAGGACCGGGGAGCTGTTTTTT. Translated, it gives CASSLVGLAGVRTGELFF.

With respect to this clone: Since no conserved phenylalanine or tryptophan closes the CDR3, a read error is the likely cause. CDR3 in DNA: TGTGCCAGCGTGGACAAGAGCTCCTACGAGCAGTACCTC. Residues: CASVDKSSYEQYL. The rearrangement uses TRBV6-6 and TRBJ2-7; tentatively, D is TRBD1 (5 bases). Between the trimmed V and J ends, which lost 8 bases and 0 bases, there was a span of 11 bases. Germline CDR1 and CDR2: MNHNY and SVGAGI (reference sequence). The CDR3 has 13 amino acids.

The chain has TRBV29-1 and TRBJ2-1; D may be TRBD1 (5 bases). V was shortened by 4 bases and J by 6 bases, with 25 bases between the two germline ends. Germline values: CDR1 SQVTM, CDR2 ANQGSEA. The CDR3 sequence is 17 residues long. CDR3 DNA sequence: TGCAGCGTTGTTCCCCAGGGAAGGAGATCATGGGGCAATGAGCAGTTCTTC. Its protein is CSVVPQGRRSWGNEQFF.

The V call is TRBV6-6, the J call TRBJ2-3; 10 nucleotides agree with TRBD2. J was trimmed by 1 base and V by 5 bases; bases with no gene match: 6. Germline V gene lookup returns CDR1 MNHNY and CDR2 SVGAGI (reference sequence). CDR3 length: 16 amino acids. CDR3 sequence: CASSVPSGRGTDTQYF. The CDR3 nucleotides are TGTGCCAGCAGTGTCCCGAGCGGGAGGGGCACAGATACGCAGTATTTT.

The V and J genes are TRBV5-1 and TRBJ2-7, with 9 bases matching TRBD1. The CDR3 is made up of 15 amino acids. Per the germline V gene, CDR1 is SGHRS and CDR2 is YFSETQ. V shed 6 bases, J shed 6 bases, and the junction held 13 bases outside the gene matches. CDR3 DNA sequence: TGCGCCAGCACCCCTGGCGGGACAGGGCCCGGCGAGCAGTACTTC. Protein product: CASTPGGTGPGEQYF.

The CDR3 coding sequence is TGTGCCAGTCTTGGCAGCGCTAGCCCTAAATACAATGAGCAGTTCTTC. It translates to CASLGSASPKYNEQFF. V usage is TRBV28 and J usage is TRBJ2-1, with D tentatively TRBD2 (5 bases). The CDR3 is 16 residues long. The germline gives CDR1 MDHEN, CDR2 SYDVKM. The V end was cut by 9 bases, the J end by 4 bases, with 22 bases between.

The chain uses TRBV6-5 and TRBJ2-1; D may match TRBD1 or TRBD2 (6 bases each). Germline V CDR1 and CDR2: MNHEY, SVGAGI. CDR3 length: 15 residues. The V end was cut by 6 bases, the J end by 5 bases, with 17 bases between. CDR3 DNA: TGTGCCAGCAGCCGGGGGCGCCAAACCCACAATGAGCAGTTCTTC. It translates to CASSRGRQTHNEQFF.

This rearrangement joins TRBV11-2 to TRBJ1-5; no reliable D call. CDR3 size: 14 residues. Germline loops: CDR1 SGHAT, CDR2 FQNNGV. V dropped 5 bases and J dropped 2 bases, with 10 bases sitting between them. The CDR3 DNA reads TGTGCCAGCAGCCTAGGACGGGGCAATCAGCCCCAGCATTTT. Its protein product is CASSLGRGNQPQHF.

The CDR3 DNA is TGTGCCAGCAGCGCCACCGGGGATAGCAATCAGCCCCAGCATTTT. It is translated as CASSATGDSNQPQHF. The rearrangement links TRBV9 to TRBJ1-5; D is unclear. The germline V gene has CDR1 SGDLS and CDR2 YYNGEE. Trimming took off 3 bases at V and 0 bases at J, with 10 bases between the two ends. The CDR3 runs 15 residues.

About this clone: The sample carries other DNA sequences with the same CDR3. In nucleotides, the CDR3 is TGTGCCAGCAGTCGGACTAGCGGGACCTACAATGAGCAGTTCTTC. It is translated as CASSRTSGTYNEQFF. This chain joins TRBV6-5 and TRBJ2-1; 12 bases fit TRBD2. With 5 bases clipped from V and 2 bases from J, the junction kept 1 base outside the gene matches. From germline, CDR1 is MNHEY and CDR2 SVGAGI. The CDR3 has 15 residues.